These 29 T cell receptor beta chains were sequenced from one sample in a study of identical twins (dated by TCRdb to 2016 to 2017). Library creation used 5' RACE. Sequencing took place on an Illumina HiSeq 2000. The raw public reads went through TCRdb reprocessing: fastp at Q25, MiXCR clone calling, in-frame beta chains kept. Duplicate CDR3 protein sequences are folded into a single record with the most common DNA and genes. The sample profile shows about 240,000 distinct CDR3 sequences; more than 9% of them were found once. The ten largest clonotypes hold over 8% of the sample. Sequences were obtained from memory T cells sorted from blood. The sample's cell subset or site label is to be understood as: CD45RO+ enriched T cells. The source of these receptors is a man between 45 and 60 years old in good health.

This clonotype was counted between two and nine times. The V call is TRBV20-1, the J call TRBJ2-3, with 8 bases matching TRBD2. V lost 0 bases, J lost 1 base, and 3 bases stayed unmatched. The length of the CDR3 is 15 residues. In germline, CDR1 is DFQATT, CDR2 SNEGSKA (reference sequence). The CDR3: CSARDALAGTDTQYF. DNA of the CDR3: TGCAGTGCTAGAGACGCACTAGCGGGCACAGATACGCAGTATTTT.

This clonotype has just a few counts. The chain has TRBV6-1 and TRBJ2-5; 8 bases fit TRBD1. CDR1 MNHNS and CDR2 SASEGT come from the germline V gene. The trim removed 7 bases at V and 3 bases at J, leaving 19 bases unmatched. There are 18 residues in the CDR3. Written as DNA, the CDR3 is TGTGCCAGCACCAAACCGACAGGGGCCCAGGGGACGGAAGAGACCCAGTACTTC. Its protein product is CASTKPTGAQGTEETQYF.

This clonotype was seen at least ten times. V and J are TRBV12-3 or TRBV12-4 and TRBJ2-2; 9 bases align to TRBD2. V was pared by 3 bases and J by 3 bases, with 11 bases of the junction left unmatched. The CDR3 sequence is 18 residues long. The DNA of the CDR3 is TGTGCCAGCAGTTTTGGGCTAGCGGGATCGTCAGACACCGGGGAGCTGTTTTTT. Protein: CASSFGLAGSSDTGELFF.

This clonotype came up many times. The chain recombines TRBV6-2 or TRBV6-3 with TRBJ2-3; D perhaps matches TRBD2 (5 bases). The germline V gene encodes CDR1 MNHEY and CDR2 SVGEGT. Between the trimmed V and J ends, which lost 8 bases and 2 bases, there was a span of 17 bases. The CDR3 is 15 amino acids. The chain's CDR3 is CASGSGELVTDTQYF. DNA of the CDR3: TGTGCCAGCGGTTCCGGGGAGTTGGTCACAGATACGCAGTATTTT.

This clonotype was counted at least ten times. The rearrangement joins TRBV12-3 or TRBV12-4 to TRBJ2-7; 8 positions match TRBD2. With 6 bases clipped from V and 3 bases from J, the junction kept 4 bases outside the gene matches. The CDR3 loop spans 13 amino acids. The CDR3: CASRSGGDYEQYF. The CDR3 nucleotides are TGTGCCAGCAGATCGGGGGGGGACTACGAGCAGTACTTC.

This clonotype was seen many times. The chain uses TRBV6-5 and TRBJ2-1; D gene ambiguous. V was shortened by 4 bases and J by 9 bases, with 7 bases between the two germline ends. Per germline, CDR1 MNHEY and CDR2 SVGAGI. CDR3 length equals 11 residues. CDR3 bases: TGTGCCAGCAGTTCTCTAAGTGAGCAGTTCTTC. This translates into CASSSLSEQFF.

In this sample, this clonotype turned up many times. The chain links TRBV20-1 to TRBJ2-3; 7 bases are shared with TRBD2. The ends lost 3 bases at V and 10 bases at J; junction bases unmatched: 7. The CDR3 totals 12 residues. CDR1 is DFQATT and CDR2 is SNEGSKA in the germline V gene (reference sequence). The CDR3 loop reads CSARLAALSQYF. DNA for the CDR3: TGCAGTGCTAGGCTAGCGGCCCTATCGCAGTATTTT.

This clonotype was recorded many times. The genes are TRBV19 and TRBJ2-6, with D perhaps TRBD1 or TRBD2 (5 bases each). Germline V CDR1 and CDR2: LNHDA, SQIVND (reference sequence). V gave up 6 bases and J gave up 4 bases, with 28 bases separating them. This CDR3 comprises 20 residues. The DNA of the CDR3 is TGTGCCAGTAGCCAAGCCCTGGTAGGGACGGGATCTTCGGGGGCCAACGTCCTGACTTTC. Its translation is CASSQALVGTGSSGANVLTF.

This clonotype was counted many times. The chain carries TRBV11-2 and TRBJ1-2; tentative D call: TRBD1 (5 bases). This CDR3 has 15 amino acids. The V gene's germline CDR1 is SGHAT and CDR2 FQNNGV. The V and J ends lost 5 bases and 0 bases respectively, with 13 bases between them. CDR3 in amino acids: CASSLNEGTNYGYTF. The CDR3 coding sequence is TGTGCCAGCAGCCTGAATGAGGGGACTAACTATGGCTACACCTTC.

The chain employs TRBV7-8 and TRBJ2-6, with 8 bases fitting TRBD1. The V gene's germline CDR1 is SGHVS and CDR2 FQNEAQ. J lost 2 bases, V lost 1 base, and 4 bases had no gene match. The CDR3 covers 17 residues. CDR3 DNA: TGTGCCAGCAGCTTAGGTCAGGGGGCGACTGGGGCCAACGTCCTGACTTTC. Translated, it gives CASSLGQGATGANVLTF. The full variable domain, its missing parts supplied by reference TRBV7-8 and TRBJ2-6, is GAGVSQSPRYKVAKRGQDVALRCDPISGHVSLFWYQQALGQGPEFLTYFQNEAQLDKSGLPSDRFFAERPEGSVSTLKIQRTQQEDSAVYLCASSLGQGATGANVLTFGAGSRLTVL.

This clonotype was detected many times. The chain links TRBV20-1 to TRBJ1-1, with TRBD1 as a possible D gene (5 bases). The CDR3 consists of 14 residues. Germline CDR1 and CDR2: DFQATT and SNEGSKA (reference sequence). Deletions cut 3 bases from V and 6 bases from J, with 17 bases between. The CDR3 bases are TGCAGTGCTAGTCAGACAGCCTCACCGGCTGAAGCTTTCTTT. Amino acids: CSASQTASPAEAFF.

The chain carries TRBV18 and TRBJ2-7; 12 nucleotides agree with TRBD2. The length of the CDR3 is 19 residues. The V gene end was trimmed by 1 base and the J gene end by 2 bases; junction bases not matched to a gene: 12. CDR1 and CDR2 (germline): KGHSH, LQKENI. The CDR3 region has the DNA TGTGCCAGCTCACCACGGCTAGCGGGAGGGCCTGGTTCGGCCTACGAGCAGTACTTC. This encodes CASSPRLAGGPGSAYEQYF.

The chain uses TRBV12-3 or TRBV12-4 and TRBJ2-2, with TRBD2 as a possible D gene (5 bases). The V gene lost 8 bases and the J gene lost 6 bases, with 10 bases spanning the gap. This CDR3 contains 12 residues. CDR3 sequence reads: CASLPGAGELFF. The CDR3 region has the DNA TGTGCCAGCTTGCCCGGGGCCGGGGAGCTGTTTTTT.

This clonotype was recorded at least ten times. This rearrangement joins TRBV7-9 to TRBJ2-3; 8 bases align to TRBD1. Germline assignment: CDR1 SEHNR and CDR2 FQNEAQ (reference sequence). The trim removed 5 bases at V and 11 bases at J, leaving 9 bases unmatched. The CDR3 is 13 residues long. The CDR3 is CASSASETGVQYF. The CDR3 DNA is TGTGCCAGCAGCGCCTCGGAGACAGGGGTGCAGTATTTT.

The chain carries TRBV6-2 or TRBV6-3 and TRBJ1-6; D call uncertain. The CDR3 spans 16 residues. Between the trimmed V and J ends, which lost 6 bases and 9 bases, there was a span of 21 bases. CDR1 MNHEY and CDR2 SVGEGT come from the germline V gene. CDR3 residues: CASSQYGLHSGSPLHF. CDR3 coding DNA: TGTGCCAGCAGCCAATACGGACTCCACTCGGGTTCACCCCTCCACTTT.

Only a few counts were recorded for this clonotype. This chain uses TRBV10-3 with TRBJ1-5; 7 bases line up with TRBD1. The CDR3 sequence is 13 residues long. In germline, CDR1 is ENHRY, CDR2 SYGVKD. J gave up 2 bases and V 5 bases, and 0 bases lay outside the gene matches. CDR3 amino acids: CAISTGGNQPQHF. DNA of the CDR3: TGTGCCATCAGTACAGGGGGCAATCAGCCCCAGCATTTT.

This clonotype was seen many times. The rearrangement joins TRBV12-3 or TRBV12-4 to TRBJ2-4; D may match TRBD1 or TRBD2 (5 bases each). The CDR3 totals 15 residues. The V and J ends lost 3 bases and 5 bases respectively, with 14 bases between them. CDR3 sequence reads: CASSFRGTRENIQYF. The CDR3 DNA reads as TGTGCCAGCAGTTTCAGAGGGACGCGGGAAAACATTCAGTACTTC.

Concerning this clonotype itself: A read error may explain this, as a much larger clone is one base away. V and J are TRBV4-3 and TRBJ2-5; D remains ambiguous. The V end was cut by 1 base, the J end by 1 base, with 4 bases between. In germline, CDR1 is LGHNA, CDR2 YSLEER. The CDR3 sequence is 13 residues long. CDR3 protein: CASSQVPQETQYF. CDR3 nucleotides: TGCGCCAGCAGCCAAGTCCCCCAAGAGACCCAGTACTTC.

The CDR3 reads CASSHERGPDNEQFF. CDR3 bases: TGTGCCAGCAGCCACGAAAGGGGGCCAGACAATGAGCAGTTCTTC. The rearrangement joins TRBV7-2 to TRBJ2-1, with 7 bases identical to TRBD1. V lost 5 bases to trimming and J lost 5 bases; unmatched junction nucleotides: 9. The CDR3 has 15 residues. The germline V gene encodes CDR1 SGHTA and CDR2 FQGNSA.

The chain carries TRBV29-1 and TRBJ2-3; no reliable D call. From germline, CDR1 is SQVTM and CDR2 ANQGSEA. The CDR3 is made up of 16 amino acids. Trimming stripped 3 bases from V and 0 bases from J, with 16 bases between. CDR3 region: CSVEVGPYLSTDTQYF. The CDR3 region has the DNA TGCAGCGTTGAGGTCGGTCCCTATCTTAGCACAGATACGCAGTATTTT.

This clonotype was detected many times. This chain uses TRBV7-6 with TRBJ2-5; D is unclear. The V end was cut by 1 base, the J end by 1 base, with 10 bases between. The CDR3 is 15 amino acids. The germline CDR1 and CDR2 sequences are SGHVS and FNYEAQ. The CDR3 bases are TGTGCCAGCAGCTTAGGGCAGAATTTCCAAGAGACCCAGTACTTC. Protein product: CASSLGQNFQETQYF.

The sample holds many counts of this clonotype. The chain has TRBV10-3 and TRBJ1-5, with D unresolved. This CDR3 is 14 amino acids long. From germline, CDR1 is ENHRY and CDR2 SYGVKD. The germline V and J ends were trimmed by 2 bases and 2 bases, with 7 bases remaining between them. In nucleotides, the CDR3 is TGTGCCATCAGTGAGGGTCAGCGCAATCAGCCCCAGCATTTT. This codes for CAISEGQRNQPQHF.

The chain employs TRBV5-6 and TRBJ2-3; no reliable D call. The CDR3 loop spans 13 amino acids. CDR1 is SGHDT and CDR2 is YYEEEE in the germline V gene. The V and J ends lost 0 bases and 4 bases respectively, with 6 bases between them. The CDR3 DNA is TGTGCCAGCAGCTTGGAGAGCGCAGATACGCAGTATTTT. Translating it yields CASSLESADTQYF.

This clonotype has more than one count but fewer than ten. The chain couples TRBV10-3 to TRBJ1-4; TRBD1 might be the D (5 bases). This CDR3 region has 15 residues. Trimming took 5 bases from V and 7 from J, leaving 17 bases between them. Germline lookup yields CDR1 ENHRY and CDR2 SYGVKD. For the CDR3, the DNA is TGTGCCATCAGTACAGACAGAGGTTTTAGTGAAAAACTGTTTTTT. It is translated as CAISTDRGFSEKLFF.

This clonotype was counted between two and nine times. The CDR3 DNA reads as TGTGCCACCAGCGCTACACCTAACTATGGCTACACCTTC. Translating gives CATSATPNYGYTF. V usage is TRBV15 and J usage is TRBJ1-2; D remains ambiguous. V dropped 5 bases and J dropped 0 bases, with 7 bases sitting between them. From germline, CDR1 is LNHNV and CDR2 YYDKDF (reference sequence). The CDR3 sequence is 13 residues long.

In this sample, this clonotype turned up a few times. This chain connects TRBV4-2 to TRBJ2-5; 9 bases are shared with TRBD1. The V segment lost 0 bases and the J segment 4 bases; nucleotides outside the gene matches: 3. CDR1 and CDR2 from the germline V gene are LGHNA and YNFKEQ. CDR3 length: 15 amino acids. CDR3 residues: CASSQEYRGPETQYF. The CDR3 region has the DNA TGTGCCAGCAGCCAAGAGTACAGGGGGCCAGAGACCCAGTACTTC.

The J gene is TRBJ2-2, the V gene TRBV5-1, with D possibly TRBD2 on 5 matching bases. The CDR3 totals 14 residues. Trimming left V 3 bases short and J 7 bases short, with 13 bases between. In germline, CDR1 is SGHRS, CDR2 YFSETQ. For the CDR3, the DNA is TGCGCCAGCAGCTCTGGGCCCCGGGGCGGGGAGCTGTTTTTT. This sequence encodes CASSSGPRGGELFF.

This clonotype was detected many times. A junction end diverges from the germline sequence, so it may reflect a read error. V usage is TRBV5-1 and J usage is TRBJ1-1; a possible D gene is TRBD1 (6 bases). Per the germline V gene, CDR1 is SGHRS and CDR2 is YFSETQ. This CDR3 comprises 13 residues. The chain's CDR3 is CASSLGGNTEAFF. As DNA, the CDR3 is TGTGCCAGCAGCTTAGGGGGGAACACTGAAGCTTTCTTT.

This clonotype was found a few times. Being one base from a much bigger clone, this may be a read error. The chain has TRBV18 and TRBJ2-7, with a tentative D call TRBD1 (6 bases). The CDR3 covers 13 residues. V lost 6 bases to trimming and J lost 2 bases, with 11 bases between them. Germline V gene data show CDR1 as KGHSH and CDR2 as LQKENI. In nucleotides, the CDR3 is TGTGCCAGCTCCCCGGACAGTCCCTACGAGCAGTACTTC. It is translated as CASSPDSPYEQYF.